This T cell receptor (beta chain) stems from a study of shared clonotypes between healthy human individuals. This clone was recorded once. The table came from immunoSEQ multiplex PCR; TCRdb's copy has only in-frame clones and leaves some out. The sample holds some 1.5 million clones, around 97% seen once. V was cut by 5 bases and J by 3 bases, with 15 bases left in between. The CDR3 length is 15 residues. Germline V gene lookup returns CDR1 KGHSH and CDR2 LQKENI. This chain joins TRBV18 and TRBJ2-3; D unresolved. The sequenced material came from naive CD4+ T cells sorted from blood. Specified subset: CD45RA+ positively selected. This TCR was recovered from a man aged 30-40 years in good health. The CDR3: CASSLIEARTDTQYF. In nucleotides, the CDR3 is TGTGCCAGCTCATTAATAGAGGCCAGAACAGATACGCAGTATTTT.